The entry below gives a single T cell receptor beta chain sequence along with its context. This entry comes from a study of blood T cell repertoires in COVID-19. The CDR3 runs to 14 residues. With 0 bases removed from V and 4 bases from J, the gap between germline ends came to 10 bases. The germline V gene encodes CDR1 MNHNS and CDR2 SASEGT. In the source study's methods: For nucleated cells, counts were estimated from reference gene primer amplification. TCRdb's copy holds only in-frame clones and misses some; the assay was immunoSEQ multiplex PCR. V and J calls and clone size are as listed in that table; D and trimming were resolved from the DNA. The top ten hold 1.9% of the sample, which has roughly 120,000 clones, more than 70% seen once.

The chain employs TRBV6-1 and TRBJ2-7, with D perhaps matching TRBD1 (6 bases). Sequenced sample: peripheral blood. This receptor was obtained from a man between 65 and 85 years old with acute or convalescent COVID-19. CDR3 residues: CASSEAPGDYEQYF. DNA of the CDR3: TGTGCCAGCAGTGAAGCGCCAGGGGATTACGAGCAGTACTTC.